Listed here are 25 T cell receptor beta chains from one sample, sequenced in a study of T-cell memory formation after mild COVID-19. TCRdb re-called the 5' RACE reads with MiXCR, one entry per CDR3 protein. The profile covers about 410,000 distinct CDR3 sequences, with 18% appearing a single time and 20% to 25% taken by the ten largest. Sequencing used PBMCs or a T cell subset sorted from them (not recorded which). These TCRs come from a man between 18 and 35 years old who had mild COVID-19 (a few samples of this study predate the infection). Cell type and time point are not known.

In regard to this clonotype: A much larger clonotype is one base distant, so this may be a read error. The CDR3 DNA follows: TGTGCCAGCAGCCCAGTGAGGGGCGAGCAGTTCTTC. The encoded protein is CASSPVRGEQFF. V usage is TRBV3-1 and J usage is TRBJ2-1; D might be TRBD1 or TRBD2, each matching 5 bases. The CDR3 sequence is 12 residues long. Germline-derived CDR1 and CDR2 are LGHDT and YNNKEL (reference sequence). V shed 4 bases and J shed 10 bases, with 11 bases lying between them.

This chain connects TRBV5-1 to TRBJ1-2; D may be TRBD1 (5 bases). Germline loops: CDR1 SGHRS, CDR2 YFSETQ. The CDR3 is 16 residues long. Trimming shortened V by 0 bases and J by 4 bases, and 16 bases separated the two germline ends. In DNA, the CDR3 is TGCGCCAGCAGCTTGGGCGGGACCGGTGGGGGCTATGGCTACACCTTC. This gives the protein CASSLGGTGGGYGYTF.

The chain is built from TRBV10-3 and TRBJ2-1; D is perhaps TRBD1 (5 bases). The ends were cut back, 6 bases at V and 7 bases at J, with 10 bases in the middle. CDR3 length: 12 residues. Germline V lookup: CDR1 ENHRY, CDR2 SYGVKD. Here the CDR3 reads CAIRRGENEQFF. CDR3 DNA sequence: TGTGCCATCAGAAGGGGCGAAAATGAGCAGTTCTTC.

This clonotype was seen only a few times. CDR3 nucleotides: TGTGCCAGCAGCCAAGAAGGCGGGACAAGCTCTGGAAACACCATATATTTT. Its protein is CASSQEGGTSSGNTIYF. The chain employs TRBV3-1 and TRBJ1-3, with D tentatively TRBD1 (6 bases). The V gene lost 0 bases and the J gene lost 0 bases, with 12 bases spanning the gap. In germline, CDR1 is LGHDT, CDR2 YNNKEL (reference sequence). The CDR3 runs 17 residues.

There are a few counts of this clonotype. The chain links TRBV10-3 to TRBJ1-3; no clear D. The CDR3 is 15 amino acids. The V gene's germline CDR1 is ENHRY and CDR2 SYGVKD. V lost 10 bases to trimming and J lost 0 bases, with 16 bases between them. As DNA, the CDR3 is TGTGCCACCGATCTAGGTCGAAGCTCTGGAAACACCATATATTTT. This gives the protein CATDLGRSSGNTIYF.

This chain joins TRBV10-3 and TRBJ1-5; tentatively, D is TRBD1 (5 bases). Germline CDR1 ENHRY, CDR2 SYGVKD. V was trimmed by 4 bases and J by 5 bases, leaving 9 bases between them. The CDR3 extends over 13 amino acids. The CDR3 DNA sequence: TGTGCCATCAGTGGCAGGGTTGATCAGCCCCAGCATTTT. Translated: CAISGRVDQPQHF.

This clonotype was seen a handful of times. The genes are TRBV6-2 or TRBV6-3 and TRBJ2-3, with D possibly matching TRBD2 (6 bases). The CDR3 is 15 amino acids. Germline values: CDR1 MNHEY, CDR2 SVGEGT. Trimming took off 2 bases at V and 0 bases at J, with 9 bases between the two ends. CDR3 coding DNA: TGTGCCAGCAGTTACGCGGGATTAAGCACAGATACGCAGTATTTT. It translates to CASSYAGLSTDTQYF.

The rearrangement links TRBV5-1 to TRBJ2-3; a possible D gene is TRBD2 (5 bases). The V end lost 4 bases, the J end lost 2 bases, and 14 bases lay between the germline ends. From germline, CDR1 is SGHRS and CDR2 YFSETQ. The CDR3 has 15 residues. The CDR3 loop is CASSAGLASTDTQYF. The CDR3 DNA follows: TGCGCCAGCAGCGCAGGACTGGCTTCCACAGATACGCAGTATTTT.

This clonotype was seen just once. This sequence joins TRBV7-3 and TRBJ1-5; D is possibly TRBD1 (5 bases). Germline assignment: CDR1 SGHTA and CDR2 FQGTGA. CDR3 length: 13 residues. V was trimmed by 5 bases and J by 9 bases, leaving 14 bases between them. This CDR3 reads CASSTTAGGPQHF. CDR3 nucleotide sequence: TGTGCCAGCAGCACCACTGCGGGGGGGCCCCAGCATTTT.

The J gene is TRBJ1-6, the V gene TRBV6-5; D gene uncertain. This CDR3 comprises 13 residues. CDR1 and CDR2 (germline): MNHEY, SVGAGI. Deletions cut 0 bases from V and 10 bases from J, with 7 bases between. The CDR3 is CASSYSTGSPLHF. CDR3 bases: TGTGCCAGCAGTTACTCGACGGGGTCACCCCTCCACTTT.

This chain links TRBV5-5 with TRBJ2-7; D gene uncertain. CDR1 and CDR2 (germline): SGHKS, YYEKEE (reference sequence). Trimming pared 4 bases from V and 0 bases from J, leaving 8 bases between. The CDR3 spans 13 residues. CDR3 region: CASSPRSSYEQYF. DNA for the CDR3: TGTGCCAGCAGCCCTAGGAGCTCCTACGAGCAGTACTTC. Supplemented by reference TRBV5-5 and TRBJ2-7, the full variable domain reads DAGVTQSPTHLIKTRGQQVTLRCSPISGHKSVSWYQQVLGQGPQFIFQYYEKEERGRGNFPDRFSARQFPNYSSELNVNALLLGDSALYLCASSPRSSYEQYFGPGTRLTVT.

The chain combines TRBV6-5 with TRBJ2-4, with 14 bases aligning to TRBD2. The germline V gene encodes CDR1 MNHEY and CDR2 SVGAGI. Germline trimming cut 5 bases from V and 6 bases from J; bases unmatched to any gene: 6. The CDR3 totals 16 residues. The CDR3 loop is CASSRPGTSGGNIQYF. The CDR3 nucleotides read TGTGCCAGCAGTCGTCCCGGGACTAGCGGGGGAAACATTCAGTACTTC.

V and J are TRBV14 and TRBJ2-7; TRBD1 is a possible D gene (6 bases). The ends were cut back, 2 bases at V and 5 bases at J, with 22 bases in the middle. CDR1 SGHDN and CDR2 FVKESK come from the germline V gene. The CDR3 is 17 residues long. The CDR3 nucleotides are TGTGCCAGCAGCCAAAGCGGTGGCCAGGGGAAGTGCGACGAGCAGTACTTC. It translates to CASSQSGGQGKCDEQYF.

This clonotype was counted at least ten times. The V and J genes are TRBV7-6 and TRBJ2-3; 10 bases are a match to TRBD2. CDR3 length: 16 residues. Germline V gene lookup returns CDR1 SGHVS and CDR2 FNYEAQ. The trim removed 1 base at V and 4 bases at J, leaving 5 bases unmatched. CDR3 region: CASSLDTSGAADTQYF. The DNA of the CDR3 is TGTGCCAGCAGCTTAGATACTAGCGGGGCTGCAGATACGCAGTATTTT. The full variable domain, with the rest looked up from reference TRBV7-6 and TRBJ2-3, is GAGVSQSPRYKVTKRGQDVALRCDPISGHVSLYWYRQALGQGPEFLTYFNYEAQQDKSGLPNDRFSAERPEGSISTLTIQRTEQRDSAMYRCASSLDTSGAADTQYFGPGTRLTVL.

This CDR3 reads CASSQDRHRGTEAFF. Here the CDR3 DNA reads TGCGCCAGCAGCCAAGATCGGCACAGGGGCACTGAAGCTTTCTTT. This rearrangement joins TRBV4-3 to TRBJ1-1, with 7 positions matching TRBD1. With V trimmed by 0 bases and J by 4 bases, 5 bases remained unmatched. This CDR3 contains 15 residues. The germline CDR1 and CDR2 sequences are LGHNA and YSLEER.

The V call is TRBV4-3, the J call TRBJ2-2; 9 positions agree with TRBD1. V lost 4 bases to trimming and J lost 1 base; unmatched junction nucleotides: 7. Germline V gene data show CDR1 as LGHNA and CDR2 as YSLEER. The CDR3 totals 17 residues. DNA of the CDR3: TGCGCCAGCAGCCGTACAGGGGGCGCGCGGAACACCGGGGAGCTGTTTTTT. It is translated as CASSRTGGARNTGELFF.

J is TRBJ2-3 and V is TRBV7-9, with D possibly matching TRBD2 (5 bases). Germline CDR1 SEHNR, CDR2 FQNEAQ (reference sequence). The V gene lost 5 bases and the J gene lost 2 bases, with 14 bases spanning the gap. This CDR3 comprises 15 residues. In DNA, the CDR3 is TGTGCCAGCAGCCGCTGGACGGGAAACACAGATACGCAGTATTTT. The encoded protein is CASSRWTGNTDTQYF.

This clonotype was seen more than once but under ten times. V is TRBV20-1 and J is TRBJ2-3; 9 nucleotides line up with TRBD2. Germline values: CDR1 DFQATT, CDR2 SNEGSKA (reference sequence). Trimming took 6 bases from V and 2 from J; bases not matched to a gene: 6. The CDR3 loop spans 14 amino acids. CDR3 DNA: TGCAGTGCGAGACTAGCGGTCTCCACAGATACGCAGTATTTT. Protein: CSARLAVSTDTQYF.

A few counts support this clonotype. This CDR3 is CASSLTSGGAGELFF. CDR3 nucleotide sequence: TGTGCCAGCAGCTTAACTAGCGGGGGGGCCGGGGAGCTGTTTTTT. The chain is built from TRBV7-3 and TRBJ2-2; 11 bases fit TRBD2. The germline gives CDR1 SGHTA, CDR2 FQGTGA. Losses at the gene ends were 0 bases for V and 6 bases for J; bases not matched to a gene: 0. The CDR3 length is 15 residues.

CDR3 sequence reads: CATSGWTGLNTEAFF. CDR3 DNA: TGTGCCACCAGTGGGTGGACAGGTCTGAACACTGAAGCTTTCTTT. The chain joins TRBV24-1 to TRBJ1-1; 7 bases match TRBD1. CDR1 is KGHDR and CDR2 is SFDVKD in the germline V gene. Germline trimming cut 5 bases from V and 0 bases from J; bases unmatched to any gene: 5. The CDR3 consists of 15 residues.

With regard to this clonotype: At one end, the junction sequence differs from germline, possibly due to a read error. The V and J genes are TRBV12-3 or TRBV12-4 and TRBJ1-1; 7 nucleotides agree with TRBD1. This CDR3 is 14 amino acids long. The CDR3 region is CASNRQGLSFEAFF. CDR3 in DNA: TGTGCAAGCAATAGACAGGGATTGAGTTTTGAAGCTTTCTTT.

This clonotype was detected only a few times. The rearrangement joins TRBV14 to TRBJ1-3; no reliable D call. Germline CDR1 reads SGHDN; CDR2 reads FVKESK. The V end lost 10 bases, the J end lost 0 bases, and 7 bases lay between the germline ends. The CDR3 has 12 amino acids. The CDR3 loop is CATGFSGNTIYF. CDR3 coding DNA: TGTGCCACCGGTTTCTCTGGAAACACCATATATTTT.

The chain links TRBV4-2 to TRBJ2-5, with a weak D call TRBD1 (6 bases). This CDR3 has 16 amino acids. Per germline, CDR1 LGHNA and CDR2 YNFKEQ. V gave up 1 base and J gave up 5 bases, with 17 bases separating them. The chain's CDR3 is CASSQVKGDPPETQYF. CDR3 nucleotides: TGTGCCAGCAGCCAAGTGAAGGGGGACCCACCTGAGACCCAGTACTTC.

The sample holds a few counts of this clonotype. This chain connects TRBV27 to TRBJ1-1; 9 positions match TRBD1. The V and J ends lost 10 bases and 3 bases, in that order; junction bases with no gene match: 6. The V gene's germline CDR1 is MNHEY and CDR2 SMNVEV (reference sequence). This CDR3 is 13 amino acids long. CDR3 nucleotide sequence: TGTGCCACGAGTAGGACAGGGGACACTGAAGCTTTCTTT. Translation: CATSRTGDTEAFF.

At least ten counts were recorded for this clonotype. CDR3 sequence: CASSLIQGFIYGYTF. CDR3 in DNA: TGTGCCAGCAGTTTAATTCAGGGTTTCATCTATGGCTACACCTTC. The chain has TRBV12-3 or TRBV12-4 and TRBJ1-2, with D maybe TRBD1 (5 bases). The CDR3 runs 15 residues. Trimming shortened V by 2 bases and J by 4 bases, and 14 bases separated the two germline ends.